This T cell receptor (beta chain) appears in the sequencing data of a study of lymphopenia after photon versus proton radiotherapy. This CDR3 region has 14 residues. CDR1 is ENHRY, CDR2 SYGVKD, per germline. Deletions cut 8 bases from V and 2 bases from J, with 14 bases between. Assay: immunoSEQ multiplex PCR; the TCRdb copy retains only in-frame clones and omits some. The sample lists about 68,000 clones; roughly 90% were seen once. Note on this clone: Its cognate antigen is unknown.

Findings and limits, study-wide: After lymphocyte nadir, photon-treated repertoires showed oligoclonal expansion, especially CD8+ Temra. Under photons, naive T cells and diversity fell while effector/memory populations rose. Larger post-nadir TCR diversity loss correlated inversely with survival in deceased patients.

The source of this sequence is a woman in her 70s with pancreatic cancer. The chain is built from TRBV10-3 and TRBJ2-3; a possible D gene is TRBD1 (6 bases). Sample: peripheral blood, taken from a patient treated with photon-based radiotherapy. CDR3 sequence reads: CAIRAGAYTDTQYF. CDR3 nucleotide sequence: TGTGCCATCCGAGCAGGGGCTTACACAGATACGCAGTATTTT.